The 5 T cell receptor beta chains below come from one sample, sequenced in a study of blood T cells in healthy people across ages. A J-beta primer mix and a sample-barcoded 5' primer were used in a second PCR of roughly 7 to 12 cycles. In TCRdb, the 5' RACE reads were re-called with MiXCR into one record per CDR3 protein. The sample has roughly 1,300,000 distinct CDR3 sequences; almost 60% are singletons. Sequencing input: blood. Every receptor here comes from a man younger than 35 in good health.

V gene TRBV12-3 or TRBV12-4 combines with J gene TRBJ1-3; the D is unclear. V lost 3 bases and J 0 bases, leaving 9 bases between the germline ends. The CDR3 extends over 15 amino acids. CDR3 sequence (DNA): TGTGCCAGCAGTTTTCAGGATACCTCTGGAAACACCATATATTTT. Protein sequence: CASSFQDTSGNTIYF.

The J gene is TRBJ2-1, the V gene TRBV28; 9 nucleotides agree with TRBD1. Trimming at V came to 5 bases and at J to 10 bases, leaving 12 bases not matched to a gene. The germline CDR1 and CDR2 sequences are MDHEN and SYDVKM. The CDR3 totals 15 residues. The CDR3 region is CASSVTGTGWKEQFF. The CDR3 DNA reads TGTGCCAGCAGTGTAACCGGGACAGGGTGGAAGGAGCAGTTCTTC.

This clonotype was seen once. The chain recombines TRBV9 with TRBJ1-1; no clear D gene. This CDR3 contains 16 residues. CDR1 is SGDLS, CDR2 YYNGEE, per germline. The V end lost 1 base, the J end lost 2 bases, and 15 bases lay between the germline ends. The CDR3 is CASSVNPHTENTEAFF. CDR3 nucleotides: TGTGCCAGCAGCGTAAATCCACACACAGAAAACACTGAAGCTTTCTTT. Full variable domain (remainder filled in from reference TRBV9 and TRBJ1-1): DSGVTQTPKHLITATGQRVTLRCSPRSGDLSVYWYQQSLDQGLQFLIQYYNGEERAKGNILERFSAQQFPDLHSELNLSSLELGDSALYFCASSVNPHTENTEAFFGQGTRLTVV.

The J gene is TRBJ2-5, the V gene TRBV20-1; maybe TRBD1 (6 bases). The CDR3 has 16 residues. The V end lost 5 bases, the J end lost 2 bases, and 21 bases lay between the germline ends. Germline CDR1 and CDR2: DFQATT and SNEGSKA (reference sequence). CDR3 coding DNA: TGCAGTGCTTGGCCCGGGACCTCAGGGGTACAAGAGACCCAGTACTTC. It is translated as CSAWPGTSGVQETQYF.

V and J are TRBV3-1 and TRBJ2-7; 10 nucleotides line up with TRBD1. Germline lookup yields CDR1 LGHDT and CDR2 YNNKEL (reference sequence). The CDR3 sequence is 17 residues long. V trimming: 0 bases; J trimming: 3 bases; junction bases outside the gene matches: 8. The CDR3 nucleotides are TGTGCCAGCAGCCAAGATCTGATAGGGGACAGGGGCTACGAGCAGTACTTC. Translated: CASSQDLIGDRGYEQYF.